A selection of T cell receptor beta chains follows, all from one sample in a study of OX40 agonist ivuxolimab in advanced cancers. Only in-frame clones appear in the TCRdb table, and some are missing; sequencing was by immunoSEQ multiplex PCR. The sample yields roughly 63,000 clones, around 89% seen once. The sequencing used CD4+ or CD8+ T cells sorted from blood, collected in a trial of the OX40 agonist ivuxolimab. The origin of the receptors is an adult with an advanced solid tumor such as melanoma, head and neck, liver or kidney cancer. Each CDR3 is given with its conserved first and last residue. A D gene is named only where the DNA matches it firmly. Some rows mark clone size as missing; the rest say once, few, many or name a class of expanded clone.

J | size | V | D | CDR3 | DNA
TRBJ2-2 | NA | TRBV14 | NA | CASSSSNTGELFF | TGTGCCAGCAGCTCCAGTAACACCGGGGAGCTGTTTTTT
TRBJ1-1 | NA | TRBV5-6 | NA | CASSGGRMNTEAFF | TGTGCCAGCAGCGGCGGGAGGATGAACACTGAAGCTTTCTTT
TRBJ2-7 | NA | TRBV30 | NA | CAWSVGFYEQYF | TGTGCCTGGAGTGTGGGTTTCTACGAGCAGTACTTC
TRBJ1-1 | once | TRBV27 | NA | CASSASGGTEAFF | TGTGCCAGCAGTGCCTCCGGGGGAACTGAAGCTTTCTTT
TRBJ2-5 | NA | TRBV7-9 | NA | CASRMDGPETQYF | TGTGCCAGCAGGATGGACGGTCCAGAGACCCAGTACTTC
TRBJ2-3 | NA | TRBV6-1 | NA | CASSAFGTDTQYF | TGTGCCAGCAGTGCCTTCGGCACAGATACGCAGTATTTT
TRBJ1-2 | NA | TRBV5-6 | NA | CASSLEVGHYGYTF | TGTGCCAGCAGCTTGGAGGTTGGGCACTATGGCTACACCTTC
TRBJ1-1 | NA | TRBV21-1 | NA | CASSNQQGKEAFF | TGTGCCAGCAGCAACCAACAGGGGAAGGAAGCTTTCTTT
TRBJ2-2 | once | TRBV19 | NA | CASSPSQRPSNTGELFF | TGTGCCAGTAGTCCGTCGCAGCGGCCTTCGAACACCGGGGAGCTGTTTTTT
TRBJ1-4 | NA | TRBV5-4 | NA | CASSPLEDTYEKLFF | TGTGCCAGCAGCCCTCTCGAGGATACGTATGAAAAACTGTTTTTT
TRBJ1-3 | few | TRBV30 | NA | CAWTTGNTIYF | TGTGCCTGGACAACTGGAAACACCATATATTTT
TRBJ2-7 | NA | TRBV7-9 | NA | CASSANAQGGGYEQYF | TGTGCCAGCAGCGCCAACGCCCAGGGGGGTGGCTACGAGCAGTACTTC
TRBJ2-7 | NA | TRBV7-3 | TRBD2 | CASSLWTSGRVYEQYF | TGTGCCAGCAGCCTATGGACTAGCGGGAGAGTTTACGAGCAGTACTTC
TRBJ2-1 | NA | TRBV7-2 | NA | CASSFGGPGNEQFF | TGTGCCAGCAGCTTTGGCGGGCCTGGGAATGAGCAGTTCTTC